The 28 T cell receptor beta chains reported below all come from one sample, sequenced in a study of blood T cells in healthy people across ages (dated by TCRdb to between 2014 and 2016). Libraries were prepared through 5' RACE. The reads were generated on an Illumina HiSeq 2500. The second PCR ran for about 6 to 12 cycles and used a J-beta primer mix along with a sample-barcoded 5' primer. TCRdb's own reprocessing of the public reads used fastp at Q25 and MiXCR and kept productive beta chains. Rows are combined by CDR3 protein, so each entry shows the most common genes and DNA. Counted in this sample were around 1,000,000 distinct CDR3 sequences; 25% of them appeared once. Approximately 0.71% of the sample belongs to the ten largest clones. The sample was also linked to a second study, of T cells of mothers and their children.

Sequencing was done on a sample of blood. These receptors were obtained from a girl aged 2-10 years in good health.

The V call is TRBV6-1, the J call TRBJ1-2; D is possibly TRBD1 (6 bases). V dropped 7 bases and J dropped 3 bases, with 9 bases sitting between them. The length of the CDR3 is 12 residues. CDR1 MNHNS and CDR2 SASEGT come from the germline V gene. In nucleotides, the CDR3 is TGTGCCAGCACTCGACAGGACTATGGCTACACCTTC. Translation gives CASTRQDYGYTF.

The chain uses TRBV29-1 and TRBJ2-6; tentative D call: TRBD2 (6 bases). V dropped 5 bases and J dropped 1 base, with 12 bases sitting between them. Germline V CDR1 and CDR2: SQVTM, ANQGSEA. The CDR3 loop spans 15 amino acids. The CDR3 DNA reads TGCAGCGTTCGAGGAGGGAGATCTGGGGCCAACGTCCTGACTTTC. This codes for CSVRGGRSGANVLTF.

The CDR3 DNA reads TGTGCCAGCAGTTTATATCGGCCTTCCTACAGGGGGGGCTCTGGAAACACCATATATTTT. Its protein product is CASSLYRPSYRGGSGNTIYF. The chain recombines TRBV28 with TRBJ1-3; TRBD1 matches at 8 bases. The CDR3 runs to 20 residues. Per the germline V gene, CDR1 is MDHEN and CDR2 is SYDVKM. Trimming took 1 base from V and 0 from J; bases not matched to a gene: 14.

This clonotype was observed a few times. The genes are TRBV7-2 and TRBJ1-1; D not certain. Germline values: CDR1 SGHTA, CDR2 FQGNSA. This CDR3 spans 14 amino acids. V dropped 3 bases and J dropped 2 bases, with 10 bases sitting between them. CDR3 protein: CASSFGNGNTEAFF. The CDR3 DNA sequence: TGTGCCAGCAGCTTCGGAAACGGTAACACTGAAGCTTTCTTT. Filled out from reference TRBV7-2 and TRBJ1-1, the complete variable domain reads GAGVSQSPSNKVTEKGKDVELRCDPISGHTALYWYRQSLGQGLEFLIYFQGNSAPDKSGLPSDRFSAERTGGSVSTLTIQRTQQEDSAVYLCASSFGNGNTEAFFGQGTRLTVV.

The chain carries TRBV2 and TRBJ1-4; D is uncertain. Germline V lookup: CDR1 SNHLY, CDR2 FYNNEI. Deletions cut 2 bases from V and 4 bases from J, with 5 bases between. This CDR3 has 13 amino acids. This chain's CDR3 is CASSEQFNEKLFF. In DNA, the CDR3 is TGTGCCAGCAGTGAACAGTTTAATGAAAAACTGTTTTTT.

The chain employs TRBV6-2 or TRBV6-3 and TRBJ2-1; D ambiguous. V was shortened by 0 bases and J by 9 bases, with 18 bases between the two germline ends. Germline V CDR1 and CDR2: MNHEY, SVGEGT. The CDR3 has 16 amino acids. CDR3 sequence: CASSYSENPTSGEQFF. Here the CDR3 DNA reads TGTGCCAGCAGTTACTCGGAAAATCCTACCTCCGGTGAGCAGTTCTTC.

The rearrangement uses TRBV7-8 and TRBJ1-1; possibly TRBD1 for D (6 bases). Germline V lookup: CDR1 SGHVS, CDR2 FQNEAQ. V was clipped by 5 bases and J by 6 bases, with 25 bases between them. This CDR3 spans 17 amino acids. The CDR3, as DNA: TGTGCCAGCAGCCGACACCGGGACACAGAGAGGGACGCTGAAGCTTTCTTT. Translation gives CASSRHRDTERDAEAFF.

The chain joins TRBV5-1 to TRBJ2-2; a weak D match, TRBD1 (6 bases). Between the trimmed V and J ends, which lost 3 bases and 5 bases, there was a span of 14 bases. Germline V CDR1 and CDR2: SGHRS, YFSETQ. The CDR3 is 15 amino acids. CDR3 protein: CASSSSGTLTGELFF. In DNA, the CDR3 is TGCGCCAGCAGCTCTTCCGGGACACTGACCGGGGAGCTGTTTTTT.

This clonotype was observed at least ten times. The gene calls are TRBV20-1 and TRBJ1-2; D is undetermined. V lost 5 bases and J lost 6, with 1 base in between. The length of the CDR3 is 8 residues. Germline V lookup: CDR1 DFQATT, CDR2 SNEGSKA (reference sequence). CDR3 amino acids: CSADGYTF. The DNA of the CDR3 is TGCAGTGCTGATGGCTACACCTTC.

This clonotype has a handful of counts. The chain uses TRBV6-2 or TRBV6-3 and TRBJ1-5; D is ambiguous. V gave up 5 bases and J gave up 4 bases, with 12 bases separating them. Germline V gene sequence: CDR1 MNHEY, CDR2 SVGEGT. The CDR3 runs to 14 residues. CDR3 nucleotide sequence: TGTGCCAGCAGTCCGCTCCCCAGGAATCAGCCCCAGCATTTT. Translated: CASSPLPRNQPQHF.

This clonotype was detected only once. The rearrangement links TRBV5-8 to TRBJ2-3; D tentatively fits TRBD1 or TRBD2 (5 bases each). V shed 3 bases and J shed 1 base, with 15 bases lying between them. The CDR3 spans 16 residues. Germline V gives CDR1 SGHTS, CDR2 YDEGEE. CDR3 region: CASSYIPGRRTDTQYF. The CDR3 DNA is TGTGCCAGCAGCTACATTCCGGGACGGCGCACAGATACGCAGTATTTT.

This clonotype has only a few counts. The V gene is TRBV28, the J gene TRBJ2-3; TRBD2 matches 10 bases. The CDR3 extends over 15 amino acids. With V trimmed by 5 bases and J by 3 bases, 5 bases remained unmatched. Germline CDR1 and CDR2: MDHEN and SYDVKM. CDR3 residues: CASSHLAGETDTQYF. The CDR3 bases are TGTGCCAGCAGTCATCTAGCGGGAGAAACAGATACGCAGTATTTT.

This clonotype was seen a few times. The genes are TRBV7-9 and TRBJ2-3; D ambiguous. Trimming took off 7 bases at V and 2 bases at J, with 16 bases between the two ends. Germline V gene lookup returns CDR1 SEHNR and CDR2 FQNEAQ (reference sequence). CDR3 size: 15 residues. CDR3 amino acids: CASTNARPNTDTQYF. CDR3 sequence (DNA): TGTGCCAGCACCAACGCTAGACCCAACACAGATACGCAGTATTTT.

The genes are TRBV14 and TRBJ2-5; the match to TRBD1 covers 8 bases. V trimming: 4 bases; J trimming: 7 bases; junction bases outside the gene matches: 11. This CDR3 has 15 residues. Germline assignment: CDR1 SGHDN and CDR2 FVKESK. This CDR3 reads CASSLFQDRATTQYF. DNA for the CDR3: TGTGCCAGCAGCCTATTCCAGGACAGGGCGACGACCCAGTACTTC.

The genes are TRBV5-1 and TRBJ2-1, with D hard to call. V was trimmed by 0 bases and J by 4 bases, leaving 8 bases between them. CDR3 length: 14 amino acids. The V gene's germline CDR1 is SGHRS and CDR2 YFSETQ. DNA for the CDR3: TGCGCCAGCAGCTTGGACTCGAGATACAATGAGCAGTTCTTC. Protein: CASSLDSRYNEQFF.

The rearrangement uses TRBV7-2 and TRBJ2-7, with 7 bases fitting TRBD2. Germline CDR1 is SGHTA and CDR2 is FQGNSA. This CDR3 region has 12 residues. The trim removed 4 bases at V and 8 bases at J, leaving 5 bases unmatched. CDR3 sequence (DNA): TGTGCCAGCAGCTCAAGCGGGGTACAGCAGTACTTC. This gives the protein CASSSSGVQQYF.

The chain uses TRBV6-6 and TRBJ1-2; D gene uncertain. Trimming removed 9 bases at V and 5 bases at J, with 10 bases between. Germline V CDR1 and CDR2: MNHNY, SVGAGI (reference sequence). The CDR3 is made up of 11 amino acids. The CDR3 loop is CASRDGYGYTF. The CDR3 DNA is TGTGCCAGTAGAGACGGTTATGGCTACACCTTC.

This clonotype showed up just a few times. The CDR3 protein is CASSPSARNEQFF. For the CDR3, the DNA is TGTGCCAGCAGCCCCTCAGCGCGCAATGAGCAGTTCTTC. The gene calls are TRBV7-9 and TRBJ2-1; D unresolved. In germline, CDR1 is SEHNR, CDR2 FQNEAQ (reference sequence). Trimming stripped 5 bases from V and 6 bases from J, with 11 bases between. The CDR3 spans 13 residues.

This clonotype was seen more than once but under ten times. The chain is built from TRBV11-2 and TRBJ1-1, with D unclear. CDR3 size: 12 residues. V dropped 5 bases and J dropped 6 bases, with 10 bases sitting between them. CDR1 is SGHAT and CDR2 is FQNNGV in the germline V gene. The CDR3 spells CASSPSVAEAFF. Here the CDR3 DNA reads TGTGCCAGCAGCCCTAGTGTCGCTGAAGCTTTCTTT.

The chain combines TRBV29-1 with TRBJ2-1; 7 bases fit TRBD2. The CDR3 runs to 14 residues. Trimming at V came to 4 bases and at J to 3 bases, leaving 6 bases not matched to a gene. Germline values: CDR1 SQVTM, CDR2 ANQGSEA. As DNA, the CDR3 is TGCAGCGTTGTCTTAAGCGGGGACTACAATGAGCAGTTCTTC. Translated, it gives CSVVLSGDYNEQFF.

The CDR3 loop is CAGRGAFTGELFF. For the CDR3, the DNA is TGTGCCGGCCGAGGAGCTTTTACCGGGGAGCTGTTTTTT. J is TRBJ2-2 and V is TRBV7-9, with no clear D. This CDR3 region has 13 residues. Looked up from germline, CDR1 is SEHNR and CDR2 is FQNEAQ (reference sequence). Between the trimmed V and J ends, which lost 11 bases and 5 bases, there was a span of 15 bases. Supplemented by reference TRBV7-9 and TRBJ2-2, the full variable domain reads DTGVSQNPRHKITKRGQNVTFRCDPISEHNRLYWYRQTLGQGPEFLTYFQNEAQLEKSRLLSDRFSAERPKGSFSTLEIQRTEQGDSAMYLCAGRGAFTGELFFGEGSRLTVL.

V gene TRBV7-8 combines with J gene TRBJ2-6, with D unclear. CDR1 and CDR2 from the germline V gene are SGHVS and FQNEAQ. This CDR3 spans 17 amino acids. Trimming stripped 1 base from V and 0 bases from J, with 10 bases between. The CDR3 sequence is CASSLVPLFSGANVLTF. The CDR3 DNA sequence: TGTGCCAGCAGCTTAGTGCCGCTGTTCTCTGGGGCCAACGTCCTGACTTTC.

This chain joins TRBV7-9 and TRBJ1-1, with D uncertain. V was shortened by 5 bases and J by 2 bases, with 6 bases between the two germline ends. CDR3 length: 12 amino acids. Germline loops: CDR1 SEHNR, CDR2 FQNEAQ (reference sequence). This CDR3 is CASSGHNTEAFF. The CDR3 coding sequence is TGTGCCAGCAGCGGTCATAACACTGAAGCTTTCTTT.

V usage is TRBV29-1 and J usage is TRBJ2-5; TRBD1 aligns across 7 bases. V trimming: 7 bases; J trimming: 3 bases; junction bases outside the gene matches: 5. The CDR3 sequence is 12 residues long. Germline V lookup: CDR1 SQVTM, CDR2 ANQGSEA. Written as DNA, the CDR3 is TGCAGCGCACTTGGGACAGAAGAGACCCAGTACTTC. Protein: CSALGTEETQYF.

This chain links TRBV6-5 with TRBJ2-7; perhaps TRBD1 as D (6 bases). Germline CDR1 MNHEY, CDR2 SVGAGI. V was pared by 1 base and J by 3 bases, with 7 bases between. There are 13 residues in the CDR3. CDR3: CASSYFRGYEQYF. The CDR3 region has the DNA TGTGCCAGCAGTTACTTCAGGGGCTACGAGCAGTACTTC.

This clonotype was picked up a small number of times. The rearrangement joins TRBV3-1 to TRBJ2-7; D call uncertain. Looked up from germline, CDR1 is LGHDT and CDR2 is YNNKEL (reference sequence). The CDR3 is 14 amino acids. Trimming shortened V by 4 bases and J by 3 bases, and 13 bases separated the two germline ends. The CDR3 here is CASSPTPWNYEQYF. CDR3 DNA: TGTGCCAGCAGCCCCACCCCTTGGAACTACGAGCAGTACTTC.

This clonotype was found a few times. This sequence joins TRBV20-1 and TRBJ2-1; TRBD2 agrees at 11 bases. In germline, CDR1 is DFQATT, CDR2 SNEGSKA (reference sequence). V gave up 6 bases and J gave up 0 bases; unmatched junction bases: 7. This CDR3 comprises 16 residues. DNA of the CDR3: TGCAGTGCGCTAGCGGGAGGCATAAGCTCCTACAATGAGCAGTTCTTC. It codes for CSALAGGISSYNEQFF.

This clonotype was counted only a few times. The chain uses TRBV12-3 or TRBV12-4 and TRBJ1-2; TRBD1 might be the D (5 bases). This CDR3 region has 11 residues. Trimming removed 8 bases from V and 8 bases from J, with 12 bases in between. CDR3 nucleotide sequence: TGTGCCAGCGGCTCCGGGGCCGGCTACACCTTC. Protein sequence: CASGSGAGYTF.